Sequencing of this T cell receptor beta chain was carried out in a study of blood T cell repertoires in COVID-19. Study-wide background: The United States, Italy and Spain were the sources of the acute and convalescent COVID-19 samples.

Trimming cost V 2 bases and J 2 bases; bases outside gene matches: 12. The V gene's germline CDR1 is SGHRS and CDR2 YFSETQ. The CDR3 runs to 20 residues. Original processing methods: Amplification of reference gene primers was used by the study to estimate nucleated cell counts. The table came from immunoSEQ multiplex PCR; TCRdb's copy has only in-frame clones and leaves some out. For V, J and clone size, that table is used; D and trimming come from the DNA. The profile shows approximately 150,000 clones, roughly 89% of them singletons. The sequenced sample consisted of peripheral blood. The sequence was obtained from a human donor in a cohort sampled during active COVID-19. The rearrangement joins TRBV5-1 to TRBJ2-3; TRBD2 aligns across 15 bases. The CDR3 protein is CASSLPGLAGGHENTDTQYF. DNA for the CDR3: TGCGCCAGCAGCTTACCCGGACTAGCGGGGGGGCACGAGAACACAGATACGCAGTATTTT.